Here is one TCR beta chain with its context. This clone appeared once. The specificity of this receptor is unknown. Per-base quality was not reported, and no clone a single base away is much larger than it. The data stem from a study of shared clonotypes between healthy human individuals (dated by TCRdb to 2019 to 2021). Describing the broader study: The cohort included three men and a couple of women between 18 and 49 years of age. For each donor, CD4 naive and CD4 memory were each given three plates, CD8 naive was given two plates, and CD8 memory was given one plate. Libraries were prepared and TCR repertoires were sequenced by different laboratories using diverse techniques, in order to increase sequencing depth and limit assay-specific biases. Between about 0.8 and 9 billion PBMCs per donor were obtained by leukapheresis. To estimate repertoire size and how much clonotype sharing occurs between individuals, the study deeply sequenced the blood TCR repertoires of 5 or 6 healthy adults.

Overall study results and their limits: Based on pairwise subsampling, the degree of clonotype sharing among donors was expected to be affected by sequencing depth. Only blood was sampled, and tissue TCR repertoires likely differ from those in blood. Even with the large sequencing depth, rarefaction of the sorted-subset datasets indicated that sequencing was incomplete. Naive subsets generally had larger estimated clonotype richness than memory subsets did. Roughly 5% of naive CD4, 3% to 3.5% of naive CD8, around 2.3% of memory CD4, and 0.35% to 0.5% of memory CD8 clonotypes were shared across several donors. Higher generation probabilities were observed for clonotypes shared by all four sorted-subset donors than for non-shared clonotypes. Because the study included a small number of donors, the genetic and exposure-history diversity represented was limited.

Using the deep immunoSEQ assay, multiplex PCR amplified TCR CDR3 regions from genomic DNA. For each cell subset, the extracted genomic DNA was distributed evenly across all wells of several immunoSEQ 96-well plates, and each plate served as one replicate. For sorted subsets, approximately 190 ng genomic DNA, equal to about 30,000 T cell genomes, was loaded into each replicate PCR. Purified libraries were measured with a Qubit 3.0 fluorometer, size-checked on a Bioanalyzer 2100, and measured again with the KAPA Library Quantification kit. A separate single-read 150-cycle Illumina NextSeq 550 flow cell was used to sequence each immunoSEQ 96-well plate. Under the source paper's analysis protocol: Because the immunoSEQ output included only junctional sequences and no quality scores, the filtering could not be the same as the filtering used for full-length reads. Sequences were annotated with PyIR, a Python wrapper for IgBLAST v1.9, using IMGT germline references to assign V/J genes and CDR3. Reads were filtered out if the reads had weak V/J assignments (E-value above 1e-6), no CDR3, stop codons, out-of-frame junctions, or ambiguous translated residues. V3J clonotypes were defined as sequences sharing an identical inferred V gene, J gene, and CDR3 amino acid sequence. To compute the percentage overlap between repertoires, the number of shared unique clonotypes was divided by the size of the smaller repertoire. Repertoire richness was assessed with RTK rarefaction, the Chao1 estimator, and Recon v2.1 estimates of unobserved clonotypes. For all TCRbeta clonotypes obtained by the gDNA method from a handful of donors, generation probabilities were computed with OLGA. TCRdb obtained this table from immuneACCESS and retained in-frame rearrangements with V and J assigned. These tables miss some clones; where compared with another copy, unresolved V genes account for less than half of the shortfall, and the remainder is unexplained. That table furnishes V, J and clone size, whereas the DNA furnished D and trimming. Here the sample has roughly 2.4 million clones; under 97% occur a single time. The leading ten clones occupy 0.1% to 0.15% of the sample.

The CDR3, cysteine through phenylalanine, is 15 amino acids long. The sequence is cut down to CDR3 DNA, 45 bases in frame from base 1. At the junction V is shortened by 5 bases and J by 3 bases, with 14 bases in between. CDR1 and CDR2 are drawn from the germline V gene (reference sequence): MNHEY, SMNVEV. Healthy HIV-negative adults with no recently reported acute infections or vaccinations were included as donors. Only Caucasian adults living in Nashville, Tennessee, USA were represented among the donors. CD4+ T cells were enriched through magnetic negative selection, after which naive cells were positively selected on CD45RA and the remaining negative fraction served as the memory subset. After blood collection by leukapheresis, PBMCs were isolated using Ficoll-Histopaque density gradient centrifugation and then cryopreserved in the vapor phase of liquid nitrogen. Purity and quantity of every magnetically sorted T cell population were checked by analytical flow cytometry. Genomic DNA was isolated from every sorted fraction and measured by UV absorbance on a Nanodrop 2000c.

Recombination joined TRBV27 with TRBJ1-5; TRBD1 is perhaps the D gene, given 6 matching bases. This receptor was taken from a man aged 18 to 30 in good health. The sequencing input was naive CD4+ T cells sorted from blood. Reading the label with the study, this specimen's cell subset or site is: CD45RA+ positively selected. The CDR3 protein sequence reads: CASSPYRDNNQPQHF. DNA sequence: TGTGCCAGCAGTCCGTACCGGGACAACAATCAGCCCCAGCATTTT.